Only one count was recorded for the clone carrying this T cell receptor (beta chain). The CDR3 contains 14 residues. Trimming pared 7 bases from V and 6 bases from J, leaving 19 bases between. Germline CDR1 and CDR2: MNHEY and SVGAGI. This sample is drawn from a study of blood T cell repertoires in COVID-19. Study information: Acute and convalescent COVID-19 specimens originated in the United States, Italy and Spain. T cells, B-cell-depleted T cells, or PBMCs supplied cDNA or gDNA.

Original processing notes: Quantification of nucleated cells was approximated via reference gene primer amplification. The repertoire was sequenced with immunoSEQ multiplex PCR; TCRdb's copy has only in-frame clones and lacks some. V and J calls and clone size follow that table, whereas D and trimming were derived from the DNA. The data contain tens of thousands of clones, 70% to 90% of them seen just once; the ten biggest clones take up almost 7%. The clonotype originates from an elderly woman with acute or convalescent COVID-19. The J gene is TRBJ2-7, the V gene TRBV6-5, with D perhaps TRBD2 (6 bases). The sample comprised peripheral blood. CDR3 loop: CASTPPGGGPEQYF. The CDR3 nucleotides read TGTGCCAGCACCCCCCCTGGGGGAGGACCCGAGCAGTACTTC.